Presented here are 5 T cell receptor beta chains from one specimen sequenced in a study of cytomegalovirus exposure and HLA in healthy donors. Primers for the PCR totalled 60 Vbeta and 13 Jbeta. The data were produced by immunoSEQ multiplex PCR, yet TCRdb's version contains in-frame clones alone and is incomplete. The sample includes over 150,000 clones, roughly 82% seen only once; the top ten take approximately 12%. The sample was PBMCs. The receptors were gathered from a man between 45 and 60 years old in good health and CMV-seropositive.

The J gene is TRBJ1-6, the V gene TRBV5-8; TRBD1 agrees at 7 bases. The CDR3 sequence is 15 residues long. V shed 4 bases, J shed 3 bases, and the junction held 4 bases outside the gene matches. Germline CDR1 is SGHTS and CDR2 is YDEGEE. The CDR3 protein is CASSRRTGYNSPLHF. The CDR3 nucleotides read TGTGCCAGCAGCCGAAGGACAGGCTATAATTCACCCCTCCACTTT.

This clone appeared a few times. CDR3 DNA: TGTGCCAGCAGTGAGACAGGGACCAATCAGCCCCAGCATTTT. Its protein product is CASSETGTNQPQHF. The chain employs TRBV6-5 and TRBJ1-5, with 7 bases lining up with TRBD1. CDR1 is MNHEY, CDR2 SVGAGI, per germline. Unmatched junction bases numbered 4, after V lost 5 bases and J lost 3 bases. The CDR3 spans 14 residues.

The V call is TRBV6-5, the J call TRBJ1-1; D perhaps matches TRBD1 (5 bases). V lost 4 bases to trimming and J lost 2 bases, with 11 bases between them. This CDR3 spans 14 amino acids. CDR1 MNHEY and CDR2 SVGAGI come from the germline V gene. Here the CDR3 reads CASSWGRENTEAFF. The CDR3 DNA reads as TGTGCCAGCAGTTGGGGCAGGGAAAACACTGAAGCTTTCTTT.

In the case of this clone: At one of its ends the junction is not consistent with the germline gene, which may arise from a read error. This sequence joins TRBV10-3 and TRBJ2-5; 8 bases are a match to TRBD2. The DNA end is a closer match to TRBJ2-7, so the J assignment may be wrong. This CDR3 has 16 amino acids. The germline gives CDR1 ENHRY, CDR2 SYGVKD. In DNA, the CDR3 is TGTGCCACCAGTGAGTCGGGCAGCGGGGGAGCCTACGAGCAGTACTTC. This translates into CATSESGSGGAYEQYF.

The genes are TRBV4-3 and TRBJ2-7; D call uncertain. V dropped 0 bases and J dropped 3 bases, with 12 bases sitting between them. The CDR3 is 15 amino acids. CDR1 is LGHNA, CDR2 YSLEER, per germline. The CDR3 DNA reads as TGCGCCAGCAGCCAAGATCTTGGCAGCGACTACGAGCAGTACTTC. Translating gives CASSQDLGSDYEQYF.